A single sample is the source of the 21 T cell receptor beta chains below, sequenced in a study of immune characterization of retroperitoneal liposarcoma. MiXCR, run by TCRdb on the PCR reads, gives a single entry per CDR3 protein. Here the sample spans roughly 1,600 distinct CDR3 sequences, under 55% being singletons. The material sequenced was tumor tissue. The source of these receptors is a female donor with retroperitoneal liposarcoma.

This clonotype has a handful of counts. The chain carries TRBV6-6 and TRBJ2-1; 9 nucleotides line up with TRBD1. The DNA matches TRBJ2-7 better at its end, which makes the J call doubtful. CDR1 and CDR2 (germline): MNHNY, SVGAGI (reference sequence). The CDR3 has 15 residues. The CDR3 sequence is CASRRDRESSYEQYF. CDR3 bases: TGTGCCAGCAGGAGGGACAGGGAGAGCTCCTACGAGCAGTACTTC.

This clonotype was observed a handful of times. This may arise from a read error, as a much more abundant clone is one base away. The V gene is TRBV6-1, the J gene TRBJ2-1; no reliable D call. The CDR3 has 14 residues. Between the trimmed V and J ends, which lost 1 base and 13 bases, there was a span of 17 bases. Germline values: CDR1 MNHNS, CDR2 SASEGT. The CDR3 reads CASSEGLSLGTQFF. The CDR3 nucleotides read TGTGCCAGCAGTGAAGGTTTGAGCCTCGGAACCCAGTTCTTC.

This clonotype was detected only a few times. J is TRBJ2-3 and V is TRBV11-3, with TRBD2 matching over 11 bases. The CDR3 runs 14 residues. V lost 8 bases to trimming and J lost 3 bases; unmatched junction nucleotides: 4. Germline CDR1 SGHNT, CDR2 YENEEA. In nucleotides, the CDR3 is TGTGCCAGCCCCACTAGCGGGAGTACAGATACGCAGTATTTT. As protein: CASPTSGSTDTQYF.

This clonotype is classed as medium-sized (0.01 to 0.1%). J is TRBJ2-1 and V is TRBV7-2; the match to TRBD2 covers 7 bases. Trimming cost V 1 base and J 10 bases; bases outside gene matches: 7. The CDR3 totals 14 residues. CDR1 and CDR2 from the germline V gene are SGHTA and FQGNSA. CDR3 DNA: TGTGCCAGCAGCTTAGATCCTAGCGGCTACGAGCAGTTCTTC. This translates into CASSLDPSGYEQFF.

This chain connects TRBV7-2 to TRBJ2-1; the D gene is possibly TRBD2 (6 bases). Trimming cost V 2 bases and J 3 bases, with 8 bases left between them. The CDR3 loop spans 14 amino acids. The germline V gene encodes CDR1 SGHTA and CDR2 FQGNSA. CDR3 sequence reads: CASSLRGDYNEQFF. The CDR3 nucleotides are TGTGCCAGCAGCTTACGCGGGGACTACAATGAGCAGTTCTTC.

This clonotype appeared a few times. The genes are TRBV7-3 and TRBJ2-1, with 10 bases that match TRBD2. The J call is uncertain, as TRBJ2-5 better fits the DNA end. The CDR3 length is 16 residues. Germline loops: CDR1 SGHTA, CDR2 FQGTGA. The CDR3 nucleotides are TGTGCCAGCAGCTCAGGGACTAGCGTAGCCCAAGAGACCCAGTACTTC. Encoded protein: CASSSGTSVAQETQYF.

The genes are TRBV28 and TRBJ2-5, with unresolved D. The J call may not be correct, given that the DNA end is closer to TRBJ2-7. The CDR3 has 13 amino acids. The germline gives CDR1 MDHEN, CDR2 SYDVKM. DNA of the CDR3: TGTGCCAGCAGTATCTTTGGGTACTACGAGCAGTACTTC. This gives the protein CASSIFGYYEQYF.

CDR3: CASSEAGGGGYEQYF. As DNA, the CDR3 is TGTGCCAGCAGTGAAGCTGGGGGGGGCGGCTACGAGCAGTACTTC. The rearrangement joins TRBV6-1 to TRBJ2-3, with D possibly matching TRBD2 (7 bases). The J call is in doubt because the DNA end fits TRBJ2-7 better. Germline CDR1 MNHNS, CDR2 SASEGT. The CDR3 spans 15 residues.

This clonotype occurred a few times. V gene TRBV6-1 combines with J gene TRBJ2-3; tentative D call: TRBD1 (5 bases). CDR1 is MNHNS and CDR2 is SASEGT in the germline V gene. The CDR3 is 18 residues long. Trimming took 1 base from V and 0 from J, leaving 17 bases between them. CDR3 loop: CASSEGFVFQGSTDTQYF. The CDR3 coding sequence is TGTGCCAGCAGTGAAGGTTTTGTGTTTCAGGGAAGCACAGATACGCAGTATTTT.

This CDR3 reads CASSRTGGQETQYF. The DNA of the CDR3 is TGTGCCAGCAGCCGGACAGGGGGCCAGGAGACCCAGTACTTC. J is TRBJ2-4 and V is TRBV6-1; 11 nucleotides align to TRBD1. The J call may be faulty, since TRBJ2-5 better matches the DNA end. The CDR3 loop spans 14 amino acids. Germline assignment: CDR1 MNHNS and CDR2 SASEGT.

This clonotype was seen only a few times. V is TRBV6-1 and J is TRBJ2-1; 9 nucleotides agree with TRBD2. The DNA matches TRBJ2-7 better at its end, which makes the J call doubtful. CDR1 is MNHNS, CDR2 SASEGT, per germline. The CDR3 runs to 16 residues. This CDR3 reads CASSSPGTSSYNEQYF. Here the CDR3 DNA reads TGTGCCAGCAGTTCTCCCGGGACTAGCTCCTACAATGAGCAGTACTTC.

The V call is TRBV10-3, the J call TRBJ2-1; D might be TRBD2 (6 bases). V was trimmed by 5 bases and J by 2 bases, leaving 13 bases between them. The CDR3 spans 15 residues. CDR1 ENHRY and CDR2 SYGVKD come from the germline V gene. CDR3 DNA: TGTGCCATCAGTCCGGGAGAGGAGGCCTACAATGAGCAGTTCTTC. Translated, it gives CAISPGEEAYNEQFF.

This chain uses TRBV6-1 with TRBJ1-1; D is ambiguous. Trimming removed 6 bases at V and 4 bases at J, with 15 bases between. Germline V gene sequence: CDR1 MNHNS, CDR2 SASEGT. The CDR3 runs to 14 residues. CDR3 sequence: CASRQNSFGTEAFF. CDR3 DNA: TGTGCCAGCAGACAGAACAGCTTTGGCACTGAAGCTTTCTTT.

This clonotype is labeled medium-sized. DNA for the CDR3: TGTGCCAGCAGTGAGTCAGGGGGCATAGAGACCCAGTTCTTC. Protein: CASSESGGIETQFF. The rearrangement uses TRBV6-1 and TRBJ2-1; 8 positions match TRBD1. Germline CDR1 MNHNS, CDR2 SASEGT. V was clipped by 3 bases and J by 13 bases; unmatched bases: 11. CDR3 length: 14 residues.

The chain carries TRBV6-5 and TRBJ2-2, with 12 bases lining up with TRBD2. The CDR3 extends over 17 amino acids. The germline gives CDR1 MNHEY, CDR2 SVGAGI. Trimming took 10 bases from V and 6 from J; bases not matched to a gene: 15. In DNA form, the CDR3 reads TGTGCCACCTTATGGACTAGCGGGATTTTGGTGGCCGGGGAGCTGTTTTTT. Translation gives CATLWTSGILVAGELFF.

The chain recombines TRBV27 with TRBJ2-1, with D hard to call. The CDR3 runs to 12 residues. Germline V gives CDR1 MNHEY, CDR2 SMNVEV (reference sequence). CDR3 sequence (DNA): TGTGTCTCAAAGGAGCTAGGAAATGAGCAGTTCTTC. It is translated as CVSKELGNEQFF.

This clonotype has just a few counts. The chain employs TRBV27 and TRBJ2-5; D is unresolved. The V end lost 3 bases, the J end lost 2 bases, and 7 bases lay between the germline ends. CDR3 length: 13 amino acids. The germline gives CDR1 MNHEY, CDR2 SMNVEV (reference sequence). For the CDR3, the DNA is TGTGCCAGCAGTTTGGTAGGGCAAGAGACCCAGTACTTC. Protein product: CASSLVGQETQYF.

Here the CDR3 DNA reads TGTGCCAGCAGTGAAGGGGGAGGGGGTAAGGATACGCAGTATTTT. Its translation is CASSEGGGGKDTQYF. The chain has TRBV6-1 and TRBJ2-3; tentatively, D is TRBD2 (7 bases). There are 15 residues in the CDR3. Germline lookup yields CDR1 MNHNS and CDR2 SASEGT. V gave up 1 base and J gave up 6 bases, with 14 bases separating them.

This sequence joins TRBV6-1 and TRBJ2-1, with 12 positions matching TRBD2. Gene TRBJ2-7 matches the end of the DNA better, so the J call may be wrong. The CDR3 is 16 residues long. The germline V gene has CDR1 MNHNS and CDR2 SASEGT. CDR3 in DNA: TGTGCCAGCAGTGGGGGACTAGCGGGTTTGTACAATGAGCAGTACTTC. This sequence encodes CASSGGLAGLYNEQYF.

This clonotype appeared a few times. The J gene is TRBJ2-5, the V gene TRBV6-1; 12 bases are a match to TRBD2. The J call is in doubt because the DNA end fits TRBJ2-7 better. From germline, CDR1 is MNHNS and CDR2 SASEGT. CDR3 length: 15 residues. The CDR3 loop reads CASSERLAGAYEQYF. The CDR3 DNA is TGTGCCAGCAGTGAACGACTAGCGGGAGCGTACGAGCAGTACTTC.

V is TRBV11-3 and J is TRBJ2-1, with 7 positions matching TRBD2. Looked up from germline, CDR1 is SGHNT and CDR2 is YENEEA. V shed 0 bases and J 3 bases; nucleotides not matched to a gene: 5. The CDR3 covers 16 residues. The CDR3 sequence is CASSLEQVAGYNEQFF. CDR3 coding DNA: TGTGCCAGCAGCTTAGAACAGGTAGCGGGCTACAATGAGCAGTTCTTC.